The rows below give T cell receptor beta chains drawn from one sample of a study of blood T cell repertoires in COVID-19. Repertoires were generated with immunoSEQ multiplex PCR, while TCRdb's copy carries only in-frame clones and drops some. The sample lists roughly 14,000 clones, 85% to 95% occurring once. The material sequenced was peripheral blood. All receptors derive from a human donor with active COVID-19. The donor label of this sample is uncertain. The CDR3 runs from the conserved cysteine through the conserved F or W. Fields, in order: J gene, V gene, clone size, D gene, CDR3 DNA, CDR3 protein. A D gene is named only where the DNA matches it firmly. Expanded clones are given a class, and other clones once, few, many or no size at all.

J: TRBJ1-1; V: TRBV27; size: -; D: -; DNA: TGTGCCAGCAGGGCGGGCTTTGAAGCTTTCTTT; CDR3: CASRAGFEAFF
J: TRBJ2-5; V: TRBV3-1/TRBV3-2; size: once; D: TRBD2; DNA: TGTGCCAGCAGCCTCCGGACTAGCGGTAGAGAGACCCAGTACTTC; CDR3: CASSLRTSGRETQYF
J: TRBJ1-4; V: TRBV2; size: -; D: -; DNA: TGTGCCAGCAGGTTATCTAATGAAAAACTGTTTTTT; CDR3: CASRLSNEKLFF
J: TRBJ2-5; V: TRBV19; size: -; D: -; DNA: TGTGCCAGCGGGACATTTGGGGAGACCCAGTACTTC; CDR3: CASGTFGETQYF
J: TRBJ2-1; V: TRBV7-9; size: -; D: -; DNA: TGTGCCAGCAGCCCAAACCAGGATGGGAATGAGCAGTTCTTC; CDR3: CASSPNQDGNEQFF
J: TRBJ2-7; V: TRBV7-9; size: -; D: TRBD1; DNA: TGTGCCAGCAGCTTAGGAACAACAGGGGGCTTATCCTACGAGCAGTACTTC; CDR3: CASSLGTTGGLSYEQYF
J: TRBJ2-7; V: TRBV7-8; size: once; D: TRBD2; DNA: TGTGCCAGCAGCTTAGGACTAGCGGGAGCACGGGAGCAGTACTTC; CDR3: CASSLGLAGAREQYF
J: TRBJ2-7; V: TRBV5-4; size: -; D: -; DNA: TGTGCCAGCAGCCCGGGAGGACAGGGATCCTACGAGCAGTACTTC; CDR3: CASSPGGQGSYEQYF
J: TRBJ2-6; V: TRBV19; size: -; D: -; DNA: TGTGCCAGTAGTGTTGGGGGGACCTCTGGGGCCAACGTCCTGACTTTC; CDR3: CASSVGGTSGANVLTF
J: TRBJ2-3; V: TRBV7-9; size: -; D: TRBD2; DNA: TGTGCCAGCAGCTTAGGGACTAGCGTTGATACGCAGTATTTT; CDR3: CASSLGTSVDTQYF
J: TRBJ1-2; V: TRBV6-1; size: -; D: TRBD1; DNA: TGTGCCAGCAGTGAAAACTCAGGGGGCTGGGATGGCTACACCTTC; CDR3: CASSENSGGWDGYTF
J: TRBJ1-2; V: TRBV7-2; size: -; D: TRBD1; DNA: TGTGCCAGCAGCGAGGACAGGGAAGCTTATGGCTACACCTTC; CDR3: CASSEDREAYGYTF
J: TRBJ1-2; V: TRBV7-9; size: -; D: TRBD1; DNA: TGTGCCAGCAGCTTGACCGGACAGGAAAACTATGGCTACACCTTC; CDR3: CASSLTGQENYGYTF
J: TRBJ2-5; V: TRBV9; size: -; D: TRBD2; DNA: TGTGCCAGCAGCGTAGGACTAGCGGGAGGGAACCCGTACCAAGAGACCCAGTACTTC; CDR3: CASSVGLAGGNPYQETQYF
J: TRBJ1-2; V: TRBV27; size: -; D: TRBD1; DNA: TGTGCCAGCAGGCTCACAGGGGGTATAACTAACTATGGCTACACCTTC; CDR3: CASRLTGGITNYGYTF
J: TRBJ1-1; V: TRBV4-3; size: -; D: -; DNA: TGCGCCAGCAGCCAAGAACCGGGCACTGAAGCTTTCTTT; CDR3: CASSQEPGTEAFF
J: TRBJ1-1; V: TRBV4-3; size: -; D: TRBD1; DNA: TGCGCCAGCAGCCTTCGACAGGGGCCCAACACTGAAGCTTTCTTT; CDR3: CASSLRQGPNTEAFF
J: TRBJ1-5; V: TRBV20-1; size: -; D: -; DNA: TGCAGTGCTAGTACGGAGTATAGCAATCAGCCCCAGCATTTT; CDR3: CSASTEYSNQPQHF
J: TRBJ1-1; V: TRBV10-2; size: -; D: TRBD1; DNA: TGCGCCAGCCCTCCCCCCCAGACAGGGCCCCCTCGGGACATGAACACTGAAGCTTTCTTT; CDR3: CASPPPQTGPPRDMNTEAFF
J: TRBJ2-7; V: TRBV7-2; size: -; D: TRBD2; DNA: TGTGCCAGCAGCTTAGCCCGTAGCGGGAGAACAACCTACGAGCAGTACTTC; CDR3: CASSLARSGRTTYEQYF
J: TRBJ2-7; V: TRBV20-1; size: -; D: TRBD1; DNA: TGCAGTGCTAGTACCTGGACAGGGACCTACGAGCAGTACTTC; CDR3: CSASTWTGTYEQYF
J: TRBJ1-4; V: TRBV19; size: -; D: -; DNA: TGTGCCAGTACAGATGGTGGACATGGGGAAAAACTGTTTTTT; CDR3: CASTDGGHGEKLFF